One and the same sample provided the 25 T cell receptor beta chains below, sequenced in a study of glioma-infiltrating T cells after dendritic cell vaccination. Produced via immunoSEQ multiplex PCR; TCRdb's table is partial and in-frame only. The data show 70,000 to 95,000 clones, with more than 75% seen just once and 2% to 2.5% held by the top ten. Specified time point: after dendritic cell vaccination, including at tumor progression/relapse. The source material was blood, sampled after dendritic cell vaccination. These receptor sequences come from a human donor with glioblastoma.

The CDR3 nucleotides read TGTGCCAGCAGCCCGACAGGGGTCTACGAGCAGTACTTC. Its translation: CASSPTGVYEQYF. The V call is TRBV7-3, the J call TRBJ2-7, with 8 nucleotides matching TRBD1. The junction had 3 bases not matched to a gene; V was cut back by 5 bases and J by 3 bases. This CDR3 has 13 amino acids. Germline V CDR1 and CDR2: SGHTA, FQGTGA.

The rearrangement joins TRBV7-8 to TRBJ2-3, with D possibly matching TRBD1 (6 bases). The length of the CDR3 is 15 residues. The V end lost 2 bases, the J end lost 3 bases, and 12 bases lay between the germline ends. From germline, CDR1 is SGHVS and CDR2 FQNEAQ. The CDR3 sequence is CASSLQGIRTDTQYF. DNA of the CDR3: TGTGCCAGCAGCTTACAGGGGATTAGGACAGATACGCAGTATTTT.

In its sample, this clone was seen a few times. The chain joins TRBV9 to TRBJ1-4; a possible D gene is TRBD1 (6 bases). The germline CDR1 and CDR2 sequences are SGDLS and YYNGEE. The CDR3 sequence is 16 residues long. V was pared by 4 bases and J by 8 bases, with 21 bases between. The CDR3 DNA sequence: TGTGCCAGCAGCTCCAGCCCGGGGGGCTGGGGGGAAAAACTGTTTTTT. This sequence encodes CASSSSPGGWGEKLFF.

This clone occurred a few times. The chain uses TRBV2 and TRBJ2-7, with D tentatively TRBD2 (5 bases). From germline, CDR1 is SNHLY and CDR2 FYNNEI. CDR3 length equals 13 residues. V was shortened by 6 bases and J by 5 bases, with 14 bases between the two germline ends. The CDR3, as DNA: TGTGCCAGCAGGGAACACGGGGTCGACGAGCAGTACTTC. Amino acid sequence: CASREHGVDEQYF.

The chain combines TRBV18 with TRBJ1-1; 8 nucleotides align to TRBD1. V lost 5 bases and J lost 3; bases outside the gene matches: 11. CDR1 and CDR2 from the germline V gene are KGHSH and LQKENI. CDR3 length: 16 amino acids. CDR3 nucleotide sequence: TGTGCCAGCTCATATACTTTGACAGGGGCCGACACTGAAGCTTTCTTT. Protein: CASSYTLTGADTEAFF.

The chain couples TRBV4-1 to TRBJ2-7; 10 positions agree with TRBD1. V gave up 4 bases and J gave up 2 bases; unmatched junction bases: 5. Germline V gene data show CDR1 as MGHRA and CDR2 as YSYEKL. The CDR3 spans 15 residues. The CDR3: CASSLGTGVAYEQYF. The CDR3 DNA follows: TGCGCCAGCAGCCTGGGGACAGGGGTGGCCTACGAGCAGTACTTC.

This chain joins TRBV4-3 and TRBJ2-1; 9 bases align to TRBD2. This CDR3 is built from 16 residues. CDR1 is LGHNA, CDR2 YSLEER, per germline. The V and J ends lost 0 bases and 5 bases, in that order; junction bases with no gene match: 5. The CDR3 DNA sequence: TGCGCCAGCAGCCAAGATGAGCGGGAGGTTGACAATGAGCAGTTCTTC. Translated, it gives CASSQDEREVDNEQFF.

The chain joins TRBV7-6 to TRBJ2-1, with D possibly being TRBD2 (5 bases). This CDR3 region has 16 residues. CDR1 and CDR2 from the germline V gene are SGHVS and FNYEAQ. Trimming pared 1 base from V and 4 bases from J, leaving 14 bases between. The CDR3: CASSLELVATYNEQFF. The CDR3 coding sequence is TGTGCCAGCAGCTTAGAATTGGTAGCGACTTACAATGAGCAGTTCTTC.

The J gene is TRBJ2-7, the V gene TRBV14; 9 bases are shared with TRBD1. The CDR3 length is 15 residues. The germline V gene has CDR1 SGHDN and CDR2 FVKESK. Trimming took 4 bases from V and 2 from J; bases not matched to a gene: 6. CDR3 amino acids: CASSPGTGRAYEQYF. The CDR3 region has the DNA TGTGCCAGCAGCCCCGGGACAGGGAGAGCCTACGAGCAGTACTTC.

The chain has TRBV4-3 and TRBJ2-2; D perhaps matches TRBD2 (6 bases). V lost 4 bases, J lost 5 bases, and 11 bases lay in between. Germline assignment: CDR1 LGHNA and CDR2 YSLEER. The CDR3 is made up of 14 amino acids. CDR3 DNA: TGCGCCAGCAGCCCGGGAGTTTTAACCGGGGAGCTGTTTTTT. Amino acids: CASSPGVLTGELFF.

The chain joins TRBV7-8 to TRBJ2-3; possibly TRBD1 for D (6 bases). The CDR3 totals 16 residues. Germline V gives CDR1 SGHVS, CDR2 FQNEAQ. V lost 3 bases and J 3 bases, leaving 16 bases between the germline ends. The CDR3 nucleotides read TGTGCCAGCAGCTTTACCTCCCCAGGGGTAACAGATACGCAGTATTTT. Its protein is CASSFTSPGVTDTQYF.

The CDR3 reads CASSLVFWRPNTEAFF. DNA for the CDR3: TGTGCCAGCAGCTTAGTGTTTTGGAGGCCGAACACTGAAGCTTTCTTT. The genes are TRBV7-2 and TRBJ1-1; D is undetermined. The CDR3 has 16 amino acids. The ends were cut back, 1 base at V and 1 base at J, with 13 bases in the middle. Germline values: CDR1 SGHTA, CDR2 FQGNSA.

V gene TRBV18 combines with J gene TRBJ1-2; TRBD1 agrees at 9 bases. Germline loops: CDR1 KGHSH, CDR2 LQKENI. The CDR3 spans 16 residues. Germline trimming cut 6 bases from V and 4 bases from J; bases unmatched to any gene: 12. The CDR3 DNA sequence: TGTGCCAGCTCGCTTCTCCAGACAGGGGGTAGCTATGGCTACACCTTC. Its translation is CASSLLQTGGSYGYTF.

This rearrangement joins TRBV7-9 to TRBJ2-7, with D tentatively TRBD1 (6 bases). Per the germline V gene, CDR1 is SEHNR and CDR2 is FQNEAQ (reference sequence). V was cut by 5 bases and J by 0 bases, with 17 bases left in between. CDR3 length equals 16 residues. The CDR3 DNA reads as TGTGCCAGCAGCATGGACAGCTCTAGGAGCTCCTACGAGCAGTACTTC. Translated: CASSMDSSRSSYEQYF. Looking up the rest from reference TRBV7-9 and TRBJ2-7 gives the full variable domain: DTGVSQNPRHKITKRGQNVTFRCDPISEHNRLYWYRQTLGQGPEFLTYFQNEAQLEKSRLLSDRFSAERPKGSFSTLEIQRTEQGDSAMYLCASSMDSSRSSYEQYFGPGTRLTVT.

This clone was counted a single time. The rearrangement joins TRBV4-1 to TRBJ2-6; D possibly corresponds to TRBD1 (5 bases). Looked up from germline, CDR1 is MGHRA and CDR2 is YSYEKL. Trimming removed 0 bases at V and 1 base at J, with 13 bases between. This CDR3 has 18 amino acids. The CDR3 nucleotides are TGCGCCAGCAGCCAAGATGCAGGGATCCTATCTGGGGCCAACGTCCTGACTTTC. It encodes CASSQDAGILSGANVLTF.

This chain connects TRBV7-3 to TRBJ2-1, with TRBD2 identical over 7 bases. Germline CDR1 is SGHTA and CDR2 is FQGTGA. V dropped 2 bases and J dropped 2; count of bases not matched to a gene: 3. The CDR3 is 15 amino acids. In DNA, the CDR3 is TGTGCCAGCAGCTTAGGGGACTATACCTACAATGAGCAGTTCTTC. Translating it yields CASSLGDYTYNEQFF.

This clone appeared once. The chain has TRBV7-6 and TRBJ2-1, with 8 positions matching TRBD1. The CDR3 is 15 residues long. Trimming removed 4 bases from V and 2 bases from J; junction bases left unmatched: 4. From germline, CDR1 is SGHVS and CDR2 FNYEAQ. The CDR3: CASSWAQGAYNEQFF. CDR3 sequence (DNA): TGTGCCAGCAGCTGGGCACAGGGGGCCTACAATGAGCAGTTCTTC.

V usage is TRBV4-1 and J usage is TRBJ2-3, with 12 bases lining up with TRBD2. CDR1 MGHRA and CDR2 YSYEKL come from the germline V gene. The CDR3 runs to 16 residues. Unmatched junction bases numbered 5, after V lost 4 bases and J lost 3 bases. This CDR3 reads CASSPLAGGGTDTQYF. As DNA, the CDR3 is TGCGCCAGCAGCCCACTAGCGGGGGGTGGGACAGATACGCAGTATTTT.

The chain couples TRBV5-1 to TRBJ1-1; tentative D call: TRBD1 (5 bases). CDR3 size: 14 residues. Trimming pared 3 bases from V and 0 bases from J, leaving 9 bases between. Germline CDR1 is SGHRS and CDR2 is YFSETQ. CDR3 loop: CASSSDSMNTEAFF. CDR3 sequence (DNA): TGCGCCAGCAGCTCTGACAGTATGAACACTGAAGCTTTCTTT.

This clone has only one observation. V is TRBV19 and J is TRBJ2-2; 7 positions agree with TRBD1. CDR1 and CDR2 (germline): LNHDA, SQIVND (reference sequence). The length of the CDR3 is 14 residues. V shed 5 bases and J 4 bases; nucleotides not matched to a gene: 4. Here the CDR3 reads CASSQDRVTGELFF. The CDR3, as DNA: TGTGCCAGTAGTCAAGACAGGGTCACCGGGGAGCTGTTTTTT.

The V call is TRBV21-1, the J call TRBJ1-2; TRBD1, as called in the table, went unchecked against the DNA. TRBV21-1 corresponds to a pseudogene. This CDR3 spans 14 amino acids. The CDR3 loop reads CASSPRQGFYGYTF. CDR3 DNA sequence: TGTGCCAGCAGCCCTCGACAGGGGTTCTATGGCTACACCTTC.

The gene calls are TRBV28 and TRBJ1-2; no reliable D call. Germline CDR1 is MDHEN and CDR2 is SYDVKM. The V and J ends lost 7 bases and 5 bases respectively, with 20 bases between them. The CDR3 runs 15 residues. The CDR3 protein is CASTPSWVSGYGYTF. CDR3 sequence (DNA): TGTGCCAGCACTCCTTCCTGGGTGTCGGGATATGGCTACACCTTC.

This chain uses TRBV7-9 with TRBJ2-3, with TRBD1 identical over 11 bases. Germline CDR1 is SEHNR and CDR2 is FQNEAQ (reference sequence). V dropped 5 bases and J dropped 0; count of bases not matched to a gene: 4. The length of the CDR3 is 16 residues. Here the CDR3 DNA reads TGTGCCAGCAGCAAAGGACAGGGGGCTAGCACAGATACGCAGTATTTT. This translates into CASSKGQGASTDTQYF.

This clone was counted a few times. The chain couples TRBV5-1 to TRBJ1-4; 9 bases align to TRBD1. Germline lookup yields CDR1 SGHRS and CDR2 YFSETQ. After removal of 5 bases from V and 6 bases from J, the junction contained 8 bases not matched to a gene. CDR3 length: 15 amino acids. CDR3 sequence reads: CASRWTGTGHEKLFF. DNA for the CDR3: TGCGCCAGCAGGTGGACCGGGACAGGGCATGAAAAACTGTTTTTT. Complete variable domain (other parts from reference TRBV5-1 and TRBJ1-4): KAGVTQTPRYLIKTRGQQVTLSCSPISGHRSVSWYQQTPGQGLQFLFEYFSETQRNKGNFPGRFSGRQFSNSRSEMNVSTLELGDSALYLCASRWTGTGHEKLFFGSGTQLSVL.

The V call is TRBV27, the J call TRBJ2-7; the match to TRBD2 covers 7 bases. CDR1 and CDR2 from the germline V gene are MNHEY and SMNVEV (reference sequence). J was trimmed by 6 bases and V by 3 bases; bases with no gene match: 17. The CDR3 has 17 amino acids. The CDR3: CASSLAILGGRIGEQYF. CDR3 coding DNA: TGTGCCAGCAGTTTGGCGATTTTGGGAGGGAGAATAGGCGAGCAGTACTTC.